These T cell receptor beta chains were read from a single sample in a study of blood T cell repertoires in COVID-19. Only in-frame clones appear in the TCRdb table, and some are missing; sequencing was by immunoSEQ multiplex PCR. The sample consists of some 130,000 clones, more than 70% of them appearing once. Specimen: PBMCs or T cells enriched from blood (not recorded which). All receptors come from a middle-aged man with acute COVID-19. Each CDR3 is given with its conserved first and last residue. Fields, in order: clone size, V gene, CDR3 protein. Some rows have no size entry. The others give once, few or many, or a class for an expanded clone.

>-|TRBV5-1
CASSPGWTGAYEQYF
>-|TRBV19
CASSATTGYTEAFF
>few|TRBV7-2
CASSLVPPGNTGELFF
>-|TRBV18
CASSKDRGGEDQPQHF
>-|TRBV28
CASSLLRQSYGYTF
>-|TRBV18
CASSPTLPGQGTGELFF
>-|TRBV7-9
CASSFSSSGVSLNTGELFF
>once|TRBV4-3
CASSQDPVGTGAYNEQFF
>-|TRBV5-4
CASSTEVGEQFF
>few|TRBV7-2
CASSLEDGEGNTIYF
>-|TRBV9
CASSGTYDNEQFF
>-|TRBV28
CASSPRGGGPYEQYF
>-|TRBV6-5
CASRRGPFYEQYF
>-|TRBV7-2
CASSLDSSETQYF
>-|TRBV6-5
CASRPTGQNNQPQHF
>-|TRBV28
CAILIDRANYGYTF
>-|TRBV7-2
CASSSGLGMGEQYF
>-|TRBV28
CASRSFGARFATNEKLFF
>-|TRBV6-6
CASTPNSGAIRYTF
>once|TRBV4-1
CASSQWGVGNTDTQYF
>-|TRBV29-1
CSAWSTDGATYNEQFF
>few|TRBV19
CASSLQSGRAGIEQFF
>-|TRBV18
CASSLGAANEKLFF
>-|TRBV7-2
CASSSRTGNYYGYTF
>-|TRBV13
CANSDKASGNTIYF
>-|TRBV5-5
CASSPSDLSSYNEQFF
>-|TRBV12-3/TRBV12-4
CATAAENYLEQYF
>-|TRBV29-1
CSVEDPQRGNYGYTF
>-|TRBV5-1
CASSLYGTGTTRANVLTF
>once|TRBV9
CASPKAVGATKNIQYF
>once|TRBV15
CATSPRTGIDSEKLFF
>once|TRBV24-1
CATSVGRDYGYTF
>once|TRBV19
CASSMTGVAYEQYF
>-|TRBV6-5
CASSSQGGQPYNEQFF
>few|TRBV27
CASSHRDREGYTF
>-|TRBV2
CASGRDRGYDSSYNSPLHF
>-|TRBV5-1
CASSFTSHQETQYF
>once|TRBV24-1
CATSEGSGRYEQYF
>-|TRBV9
CASSVGQGAAGESSYEQYF
>-|TRBV2
CASSPQRGNEKLFF
>few|TRBV3-1/TRBV3-2
CASSQEVAGRSSYEQYF
>few|TRBV7-2
CASSLESSSLSDTQYF
>-|TRBV6-2/TRBV6-3
CASSYSIGGNTEAFF
>-|TRBV2
CASKDSRTGELFF
>-|TRBV27
CASSLFQGGEVTEAFF
>-|TRBV19
CASSPLRGPNQPQHF
>once|TRBV29-1
CSERQGSTDTQYF
>-|TRBV7-2
CASSSGLAAYNEQFF
>-|TRBV10-3
CAISDRTSGSTGELFF
>-|TRBV7-2
CASSLGRLAGAYNEQFF
>-|TRBV7-9
CASSQGTSGSYEQYF
>-|TRBV7-9
CASNPYRGKNTEAFF
>-|TRBV28
CASSSGTTPPYEQYF
>-|TRBV28
CASSPRDRAFAFF